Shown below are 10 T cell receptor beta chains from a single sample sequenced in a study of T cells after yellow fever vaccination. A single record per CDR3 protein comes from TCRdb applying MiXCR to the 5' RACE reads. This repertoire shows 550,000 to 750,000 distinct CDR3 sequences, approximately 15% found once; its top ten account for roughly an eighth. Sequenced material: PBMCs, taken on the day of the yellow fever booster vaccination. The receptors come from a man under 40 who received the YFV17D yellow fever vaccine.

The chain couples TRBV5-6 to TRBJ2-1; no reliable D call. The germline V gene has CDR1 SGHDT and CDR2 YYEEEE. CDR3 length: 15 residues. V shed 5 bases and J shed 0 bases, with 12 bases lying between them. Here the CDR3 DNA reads TGTGCCAGCAGTAACTCCCCGAGCTCCTACAATGAGCAGTTCTTC. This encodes CASSNSPSSYNEQFF.

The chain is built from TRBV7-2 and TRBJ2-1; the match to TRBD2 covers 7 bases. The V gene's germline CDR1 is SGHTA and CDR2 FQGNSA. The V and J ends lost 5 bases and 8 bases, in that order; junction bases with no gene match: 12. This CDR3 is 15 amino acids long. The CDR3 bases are TGTGCCAGCAGCCCGGGACTACGGCCGTGGCATGAGCAGTTCTTC. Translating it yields CASSPGLRPWHEQFF.

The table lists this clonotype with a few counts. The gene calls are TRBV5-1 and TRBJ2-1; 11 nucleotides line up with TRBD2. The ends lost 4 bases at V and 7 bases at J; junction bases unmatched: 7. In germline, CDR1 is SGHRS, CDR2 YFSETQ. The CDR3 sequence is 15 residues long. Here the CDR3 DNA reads TGCGCCAGCAGCCTACCGGGACTAGCGGCTAATGAGCAGTTCTTC. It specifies CASSLPGLAANEQFF.

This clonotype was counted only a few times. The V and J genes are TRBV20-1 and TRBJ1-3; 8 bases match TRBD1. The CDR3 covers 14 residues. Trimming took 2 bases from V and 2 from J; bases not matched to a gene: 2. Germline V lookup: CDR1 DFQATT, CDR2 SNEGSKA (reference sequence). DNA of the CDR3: TGCAGTGCTAGATGGACAGGGCCTGGAAACACCATATATTTT. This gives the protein CSARWTGPGNTIYF.

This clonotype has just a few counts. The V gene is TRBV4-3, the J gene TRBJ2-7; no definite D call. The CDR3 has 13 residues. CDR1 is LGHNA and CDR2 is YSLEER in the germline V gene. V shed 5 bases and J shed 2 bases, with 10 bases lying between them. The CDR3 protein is CASSSSLTYEQYF. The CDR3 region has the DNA TGCGCCAGCAGCTCGTCGCTCACCTACGAGCAGTACTTC.

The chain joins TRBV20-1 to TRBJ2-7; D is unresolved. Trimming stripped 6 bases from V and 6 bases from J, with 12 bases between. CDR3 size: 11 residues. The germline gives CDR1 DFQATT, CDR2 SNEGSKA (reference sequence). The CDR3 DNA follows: TGCAGTGCAAGTGGGTCTTCCGAGCAGTACTTC. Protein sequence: CSASGSSEQYF.

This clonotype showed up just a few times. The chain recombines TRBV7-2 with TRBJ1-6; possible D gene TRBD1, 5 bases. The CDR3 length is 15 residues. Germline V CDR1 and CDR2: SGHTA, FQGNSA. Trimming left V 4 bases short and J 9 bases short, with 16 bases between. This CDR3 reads CASSSTGTAGSPLHF. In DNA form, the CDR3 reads TGTGCCAGCAGCTCGACCGGGACGGCAGGTTCACCCCTCCACTTT.

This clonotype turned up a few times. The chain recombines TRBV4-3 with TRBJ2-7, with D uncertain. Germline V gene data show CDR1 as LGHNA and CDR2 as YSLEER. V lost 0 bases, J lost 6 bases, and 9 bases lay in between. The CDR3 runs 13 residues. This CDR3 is CASSQEPLLEQYF. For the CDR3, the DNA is TGCGCCAGCAGCCAAGAACCGCTCCTCGAGCAGTACTTC.

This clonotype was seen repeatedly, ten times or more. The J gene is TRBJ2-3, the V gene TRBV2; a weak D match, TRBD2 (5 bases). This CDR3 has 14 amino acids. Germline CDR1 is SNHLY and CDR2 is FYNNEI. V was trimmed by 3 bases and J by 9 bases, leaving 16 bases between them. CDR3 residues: CASSDGLAPWTQYF. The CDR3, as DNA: TGTGCCAGCAGTGATGGGCTAGCCCCCTGGACGCAGTATTTT. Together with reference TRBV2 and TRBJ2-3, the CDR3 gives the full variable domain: EPEVTQTPSHQVTQMGQEVILRCVPISNHLYFYWYRQILGQKVEFLVSFYNNEISEKSEIFDDQFSVERPDGSNFTLKIRSTKLEDSAMYFCASSDGLAPWTQYFGPGTRLTVL.

CDR3 in amino acids: CASSKTMRQETQYF. The CDR3 region has the DNA TGTGCCAGCAGCAAAACGATGCGGCAAGAGACCCAGTACTTC. The chain joins TRBV21-1 to TRBJ2-5. TRBV21-1 has pseudogene status. The CDR3 loop spans 14 amino acids.